These 14 T cell receptor beta chains came from one sample sequenced in a study of T cell responses to AZD1222 COVID-19 vaccine. Assay: immunoSEQ multiplex PCR; the TCRdb copy retains only in-frame clones and omits some. The data contain about 130,000 clones, 92% of them seen just once; the ten biggest clones take up 1% to 1.3%. Material: peripheral blood, obtained 28 days after the second AZD1222 dose. All receptors come from an adult who received the AZD1222 COVID-19 vaccine.

V is TRBV15 and J is TRBJ2-1, with D possibly being TRBD2 (5 bases). Germline loops: CDR1 LNHNV, CDR2 YYDKDF (reference sequence). The CDR3 is made up of 16 amino acids. With 5 bases removed from V and 0 bases from J, the gap between germline ends came to 14 bases. The DNA of the CDR3 is TGTGCCACCAGCCTAGGACTTCCAAGCTCCTACAATGAGCAGTTCTTC. It encodes CATSLGLPSSYNEQFF.

The chain recombines TRBV7-9 with TRBJ1-5; no clear D gene. V was cut by 1 base and J by 4 bases, with 5 bases left in between. Germline CDR1 is SEHNR and CDR2 is FQNEAQ (reference sequence). The CDR3 spans 13 residues. CDR3 protein: CASSLEENQPQHF. CDR3 DNA: TGTGCCAGCAGCTTAGAGGAAAATCAGCCCCAGCATTTT.

CDR3 in amino acids: CASRGQGNQPQHF. The CDR3 bases are TGTGCCAGTAGGGGACAGGGGAATCAGCCCCAGCATTTT. The chain employs TRBV19 and TRBJ1-5; 10 nucleotides line up with TRBD1. Germline loops: CDR1 LNHDA, CDR2 SQIVND (reference sequence). The CDR3 covers 13 residues. V lost 6 bases, J lost 4 bases, and 0 bases stayed unmatched.

A single count supports this clone. The V call is TRBV12-3 or TRBV12-4, the J call TRBJ2-3, with D perhaps TRBD1 or TRBD2 (5 bases each). The length of the CDR3 is 13 residues. The V and J ends lost 5 bases and 4 bases respectively, with 10 bases between them. CDR3 sequence: CASSRGPSDTQYF. DNA of the CDR3: TGTGCCAGCAGTCGGGGCCCCTCAGATACGCAGTATTTT.

The V and J genes are TRBV19 and TRBJ2-7; a possible D gene is TRBD1 (6 bases). Trimming pared 6 bases from V and 3 bases from J, leaving 18 bases between. The V gene's germline CDR1 is LNHDA and CDR2 SQIVND (reference sequence). This CDR3 is built from 15 residues. The CDR3 loop reads CASRGGIMGLYEQYF. Written as DNA, the CDR3 is TGTGCCAGTAGAGGGGGAATCATGGGCCTCTACGAGCAGTACTTC.

The chain combines TRBV7-3 with TRBJ2-7, with D unresolved. The CDR3 is made up of 15 amino acids. V was trimmed by 3 bases and J by 0 bases, leaving 12 bases between them. Germline-derived CDR1 and CDR2 are SGHTA and FQGTGA. The CDR3 sequence: CASSLGISSSYEQYF. The CDR3 DNA reads TGTGCCAGCAGCTTGGGGATCTCGAGCTCCTACGAGCAGTACTTC.

The chain links TRBV27 to TRBJ2-3; D may be TRBD1 or TRBD2 (5 bases each). With 6 bases removed from V and 5 bases from J, the gap between germline ends came to 6 bases. The CDR3 consists of 11 residues. The germline V gene has CDR1 MNHEY and CDR2 SMNVEV (reference sequence). The CDR3 region is CASRRGDTQYF. Here the CDR3 DNA reads TGTGCCAGCAGGAGGGGAGATACGCAGTATTTT.

The chain is built from TRBV19 and TRBJ2-7, with D tentatively TRBD1 (5 bases). The CDR3 covers 14 residues. In germline, CDR1 is LNHDA, CDR2 SQIVND (reference sequence). Trimming removed 3 bases at V and 6 bases at J, with 15 bases between. CDR3 DNA: TGTGCCAGTAGTATTCAGGGTCCCCCTGGCGAGCAGTACTTC. Translation: CASSIQGPPGEQYF.

This rearrangement joins TRBV28 to TRBJ2-1; the D gene is possibly TRBD1 (6 bases). The CDR3 spans 11 residues. Trimming took off 7 bases at V and 9 bases at J, with 10 bases between the two ends. The germline CDR1 and CDR2 sequences are MDHEN and SYDVKM. CDR3 DNA sequence: TGTGCCAGCACAGGGGTGGGTGAGCAGTTCTTC. This gives the protein CASTGVGEQFF.

The genes are TRBV6-5 and TRBJ2-1, with 8 bases identical to TRBD2. CDR1 is MNHEY and CDR2 is SVGAGI in the germline V gene. The ends lost 6 bases at V and 1 base at J; junction bases unmatched: 5. The CDR3 is made up of 15 amino acids. The CDR3 protein is CASSDPSGSYNEQFF. DNA of the CDR3: TGTGCCAGCAGCGACCCTAGCGGGTCCTACAATGAGCAGTTCTTC.

The chain is built from TRBV18 and TRBJ2-5; no clear D. The CDR3 length is 13 residues. V was pared by 5 bases and J by 5 bases, with 12 bases between. Germline CDR1 and CDR2: KGHSH and LQKENI. The CDR3 is CASSSGVGETQYF. For the CDR3, the DNA is TGTGCCAGCTCATCAGGAGTTGGGGAGACCCAGTACTTC.

The chain employs TRBV5-1 and TRBJ2-2; tentatively, D is TRBD2 (6 bases). This CDR3 has 13 amino acids. The germline CDR1 and CDR2 sequences are SGHRS and YFSETQ. The V end was cut by 2 bases, the J end by 5 bases, with 7 bases between. The CDR3 nucleotides read TGCGCCAGCAGCTTTAGCGGTACCGGGGAGCTGTTTTTT. Its translation: CASSFSGTGELFF.

V usage is TRBV28 and J usage is TRBJ1-3; D remains ambiguous. The CDR3 is made up of 16 amino acids. Germline CDR1 and CDR2: MDHEN and SYDVKM. The V end lost 5 bases, the J end lost 0 bases, and 14 bases lay between the germline ends. CDR3 region: CASSPALRSSGNTIYF. In DNA form, the CDR3 reads TGTGCCAGCAGTCCTGCTCTGAGGAGCTCTGGAAACACCATATATTTT.

The chain combines TRBV15 with TRBJ2-7, with TRBD2 matching 10 bases. Germline trimming cut 0 bases from V and 4 bases from J; bases unmatched to any gene: 6. Germline CDR1 is LNHNV and CDR2 is YYDKDF (reference sequence). The CDR3 length is 16 residues. The CDR3 sequence: CATSREDSGGTYEQYF. In nucleotides, the CDR3 is TGTGCCACCAGCAGAGAGGATAGCGGGGGGACTTACGAGCAGTACTTC.